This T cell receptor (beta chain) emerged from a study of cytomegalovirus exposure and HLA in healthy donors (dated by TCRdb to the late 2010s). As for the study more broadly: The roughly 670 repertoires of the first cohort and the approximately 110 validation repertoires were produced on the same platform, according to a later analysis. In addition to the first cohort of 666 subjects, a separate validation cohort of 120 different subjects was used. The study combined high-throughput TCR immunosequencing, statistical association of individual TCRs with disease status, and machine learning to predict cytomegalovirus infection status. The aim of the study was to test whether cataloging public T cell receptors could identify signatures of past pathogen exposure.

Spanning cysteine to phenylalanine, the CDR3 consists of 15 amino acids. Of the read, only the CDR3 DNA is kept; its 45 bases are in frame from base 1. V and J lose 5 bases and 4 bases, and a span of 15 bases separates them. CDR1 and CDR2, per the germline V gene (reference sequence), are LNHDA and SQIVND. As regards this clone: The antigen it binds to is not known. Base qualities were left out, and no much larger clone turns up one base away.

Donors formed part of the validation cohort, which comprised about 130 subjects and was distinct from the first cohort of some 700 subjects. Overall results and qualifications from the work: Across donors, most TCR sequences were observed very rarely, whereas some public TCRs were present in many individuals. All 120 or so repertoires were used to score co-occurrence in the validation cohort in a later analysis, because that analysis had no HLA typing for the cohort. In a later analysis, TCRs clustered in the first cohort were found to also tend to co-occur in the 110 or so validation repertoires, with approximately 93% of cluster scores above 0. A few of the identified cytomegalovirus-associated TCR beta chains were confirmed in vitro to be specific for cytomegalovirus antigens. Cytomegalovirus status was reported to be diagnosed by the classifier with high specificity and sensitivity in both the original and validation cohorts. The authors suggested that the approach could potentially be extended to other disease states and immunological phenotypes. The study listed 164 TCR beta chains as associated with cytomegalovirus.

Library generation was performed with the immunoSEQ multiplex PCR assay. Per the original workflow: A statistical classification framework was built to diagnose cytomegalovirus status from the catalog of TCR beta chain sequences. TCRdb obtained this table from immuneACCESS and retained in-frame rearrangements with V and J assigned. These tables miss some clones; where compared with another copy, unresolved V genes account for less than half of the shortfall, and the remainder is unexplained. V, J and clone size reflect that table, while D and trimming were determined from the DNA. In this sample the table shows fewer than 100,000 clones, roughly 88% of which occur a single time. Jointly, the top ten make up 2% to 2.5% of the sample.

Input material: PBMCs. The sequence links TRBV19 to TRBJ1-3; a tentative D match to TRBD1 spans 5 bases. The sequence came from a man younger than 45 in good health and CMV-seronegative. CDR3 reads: CASSPTPGHGNTIYF. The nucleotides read TGTGCCAGTAGTCCCACGCCAGGGCACGGAAACACCATATATTTT.